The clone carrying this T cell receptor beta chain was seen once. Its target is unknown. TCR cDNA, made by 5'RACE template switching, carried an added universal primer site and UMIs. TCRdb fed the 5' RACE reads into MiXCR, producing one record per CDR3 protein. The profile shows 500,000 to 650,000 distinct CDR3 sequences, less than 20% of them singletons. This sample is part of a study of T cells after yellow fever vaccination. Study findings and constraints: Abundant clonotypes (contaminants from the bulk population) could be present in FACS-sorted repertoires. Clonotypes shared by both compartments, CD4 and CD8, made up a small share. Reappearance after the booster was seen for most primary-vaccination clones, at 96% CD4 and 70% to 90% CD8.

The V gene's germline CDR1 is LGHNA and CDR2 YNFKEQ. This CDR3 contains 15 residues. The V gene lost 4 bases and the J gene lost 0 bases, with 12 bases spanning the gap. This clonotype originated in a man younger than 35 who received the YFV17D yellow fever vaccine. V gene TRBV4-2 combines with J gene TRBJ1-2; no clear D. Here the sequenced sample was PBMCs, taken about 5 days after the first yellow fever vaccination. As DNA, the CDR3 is TGTGCCAGCAGCCCCACTTCAGCGACTAACTATGGCTACACCTTC. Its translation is CASSPTSATNYGYTF.